These T cell receptor beta chains were read from a single sample in a study of blood T cell repertoires in COVID-19. This table comes from immunoSEQ multiplex PCR, and its TCRdb copy is limited to in-frame clones, with some not included. The data contain about 150,000 clones, around 85% of them singletons. The sequenced material came from peripheral blood. Receptors originate from a woman in her 70s with acute or convalescent COVID-19. Both conserved end residues are part of each CDR3. D genes are given only for firm matches. Only part of the rows carry a size: once, few, many, or a class if the clone is expanded.

CDR3nt: TGTGCCAGCAGCCAACAACAGGGGGGGATTGAAAAACTGTTTTTT
CDR3aa: CASSQQQGGIEKLFF
d_gene: TRBD1
j_gene: TRBJ1-4
abundance: .
v_gene: TRBV4-2

CDR3nt: TGCGCCAGCAGCCCCCTACGATCAGGGGTATTTGTGAACACTGAAGCTTTCTTT
CDR3aa: CASSPLRSGVFVNTEAFF
d_gene: .
j_gene: TRBJ1-1
abundance: once
v_gene: TRBV4-1

CDR3nt: TGTGCCAGCAGCTTCGGGACTAGCGGGGGAGCTAGCACAGATACGCAGTATTTT
CDR3aa: CASSFGTSGGASTDTQYF
d_gene: TRBD2
j_gene: TRBJ2-3
abundance: .
v_gene: TRBV5-6

CDR3nt: TGTGCCAGCTCAGAAGGACTAGCGACGAGAGATGAGCAGTTCTTC
CDR3aa: CASSEGLATRDEQFF
d_gene: TRBD2
j_gene: TRBJ2-1
abundance: .
v_gene: TRBV18

CDR3nt: TGTGCCAGCAGTCGAGAAGCGGGAGTAGGCACAGATACGCAGTATTTT
CDR3aa: CASSREAGVGTDTQYF
d_gene: TRBD2
j_gene: TRBJ2-3
abundance: .
v_gene: TRBV6-4

CDR3nt: TGTGCCAGCAGCTCCCGCGTGGGACTAGCGGGGGTAATACATGAGCAGTTCTTC
CDR3aa: CASSSRVGLAGVIHEQFF
d_gene: TRBD2
j_gene: TRBJ2-1
abundance: .
v_gene: TRBV11-2

CDR3nt: TGTGCCAGCACGATGACTAGGATGACAGATACGCAGTATTTT
CDR3aa: CASTMTRMTDTQYF
d_gene: .
j_gene: TRBJ2-3
abundance: .
v_gene: TRBV11-2

CDR3nt: TGTGCCAGCAGTTATGTTAGCGGGGATTACGAGCAGTACTTC
CDR3aa: CASSYVSGDYEQYF
d_gene: TRBD2
j_gene: TRBJ2-7
abundance: few
v_gene: TRBV6-6

CDR3nt: TGTGCCAGTAGTATTTCGGGTGCAACTAATGAAAAACTGTTTTTT
CDR3aa: CASSISGATNEKLFF
d_gene: .
j_gene: TRBJ1-4
abundance: few
v_gene: TRBV19

CDR3nt: TGCGCCAGCCGTACCGGGCAGACAGGGACAGGTGAAAAACTGTTTTTT
CDR3aa: CASRTGQTGTGEKLFF
d_gene: TRBD1
j_gene: TRBJ1-4
abundance: once
v_gene: TRBV5-1